A selection of T cell receptor beta chains follows, all from one sample in a study of blood T cell repertoires in COVID-19. Assay: immunoSEQ multiplex PCR; the TCRdb copy retains only in-frame clones and omits some. Here the sample spans some 170,000 clones, roughly 80% being singletons. Sequencing input: peripheral blood. The receptors stem from a man between 65 and 80 years old with acute or convalescent COVID-19. CDR3s include the opening cysteine and the closing phenylalanine or tryptophan. The D gene is left open where the match is weak. Where a row states a size, it is once, few, many or the class of an expanded clone; other rows omit it.

cdr3_length	j_call	d_call	v_call	clone_size	cdr3_aa	cdr3_nt
13	TRBJ2-7	.	TRBV12-3/TRBV12-4	.	CASSLTQAYEQYF	TGTGCCAGCAGTTTAACCCAGGCCTACGAGCAGTACTTC
15	TRBJ2-7	.	TRBV7-8	few	CASSLVQGPPGEQYF	TGTGCCAGCAGCTTAGTGCAGGGCCCCCCGGGTGAGCAGTACTTC
14	TRBJ2-7	TRBD1	TRBV27	.	CASSPSGTGNEQYF	TGTGCCAGCAGTCCCTCCGGGACAGGGAACGAGCAGTACTTC
15	TRBJ2-5	TRBD1	TRBV25-1	once	CASSARTGVLETQYF	TGTGCCAGCAGTGCCCGGACAGGGGTACTCGAGACCCAGTACTTC
14	TRBJ2-7	TRBD1	TRBV7-2	.	CASSLNRGGYEQYF	TGTGCCAGCAGCTTAAACAGGGGTGGTTACGAGCAGTACTTC
15	TRBJ1-1	.	TRBV2	few	CASSEWIGDSAEAFF	TGTGCCAGCAGTGAATGGATAGGGGACTCTGCTGAAGCTTTCTTT
15	TRBJ1-1	TRBD1	TRBV28	.	CASRGWTGMNTEAFF	TGTGCCTCCCGTGGATGGACAGGGATGAACACTGAAGCTTTCTTT
15	TRBJ1-6	TRBD1	TRBV7-6	.	CASSLADRAGSPLHF	TGTGCCAGCAGCTTAGCCGACAGGGCGGGTTCACCCCTCCACTTT
13	TRBJ1-5	.	TRBV11-2	.	CASSLTGNQPQHF	TGTGCCAGCAGCTTAACCGGGAATCAGCCCCAGCATTTT
18	TRBJ1-2	.	TRBV5-8	.	CASSLFLRTSEGSYGYTF	TGTGCCAGCAGCTTGTTCCTCCGGACAAGTGAAGGATCCTATGGCTACACCTTC
15	TRBJ2-3	TRBD1	TRBV19	.	CASSIGTGVSDTQYF	TGTGCCAGTAGTATAGGGACAGGGGTGTCAGATACGCAGTATTTT
18	TRBJ2-3	TRBD2	TRBV6-2/TRBV6-3	.	CASSYLGLAGPGGDTQYF	TGTGCCAGCAGTTATCTAGGTCTAGCGGGACCCGGAGGGGATACGCAGTATTTT
14	TRBJ2-7	.	TRBV28	.	CASGDGIHSYEQYF	TGTGCCAGTGGAGACGGGATTCATTCCTACGAGCAGTACTTC
15	TRBJ2-7	.	TRBV24-1	.	CATSDRRAAAYEQYF	TGTGCCACCAGTGATAGGCGTGCGGCTGCCTACGAGCAGTACTTC
13	TRBJ2-4	TRBD2	TRBV28	.	CASSPGGKNIQYF	TGTGCCAGCAGCCCGGGGGGGAAAAACATTCAGTACTTC
12	TRBJ2-1	TRBD2	TRBV29-1	.	CSVVAGGNEQFF	TGCAGCGTTGTCGCGGGAGGGAATGAGCAGTTCTTC
16	TRBJ1-6	.	TRBV12-5	.	CASGLLGGGSNSPLHF	TGTGCTAGTGGTTTGCTCGGGGGGGGTAGCAATTCACCCCTCCACTTT
13	TRBJ2-1	TRBD2	TRBV5-1	.	CASSFSSGHEQFF	TGCGCCAGCAGCTTTTCTAGCGGCCATGAGCAGTTCTTC
14	TRBJ2-3	TRBD2	TRBV6-4	few	CASSAREGLDTQYF	TGTGCCAGCAGCGCGCGGGAGGGGTTGGATACGCAGTATTTT
12	TRBJ2-7	TRBD1	TRBV29-1	.	CSAAQGAYEQYF	TGCAGCGCCGCCCAGGGGGCCTACGAGCAGTACTTC
15	TRBJ2-7	TRBD1	TRBV24-1	.	CATSQTRGQGNEQYF	TGTGCCACCAGCCAAACCCGGGGACAGGGCAACGAGCAGTACTTC
19	TRBJ2-1	TRBD2	TRBV7-8	.	CASSSQGLAGGTAYNEQFF	TGTGCCAGCAGCTCCCAGGGACTAGCGGGGGGAACGGCCTACAATGAGCAGTTCTTC
13	TRBJ1-6	TRBD1	TRBV27	.	CASRTGANSPLHF	TGTGCCAGCAGGACAGGGGCTAATTCACCCCTCCACTTT
15	TRBJ2-2	.	TRBV7-2	.	CASSLSGLAALELFF	TGTGCCAGCAGCTTGTCGGGACTCGCGGCTCTAGAGCTGTTTTTT
16	TRBJ1-4	TRBD1	TRBV27	.	CASSKPLDRVEEKLFF	TGTGCCAGCAGTAAACCCTTAGACAGGGTTGAAGAAAAACTGTTTTTT